A selection of T cell receptor beta chains follows, all from one sample in a study of spatial heterogeneity in lung cancer. TCRdb recomputed calls from the 5' RACE reads with MiXCR, one row per CDR3 protein. The data hold tens of thousands of distinct CDR3 sequences, with approximately 12% observed a single time. Sequencing used PBMCs, obtained at surgery. Receptor source: a male donor with early-stage non-small cell lung cancer. Both conserved end residues are part of each CDR3. D genes are given only for firm matches. Only part of the rows carry a size: once, few, many, or a class if the clone is expanded.

D gene: -
clone size: few
J gene: TRBJ2-1
V gene: TRBV29-1
CDR3 protein: CSVREGGYNEQFF
CDR3 DNA: TGCAGCGTTCGCGAGGGGGGGTACAATGAGCAGTTCTTC

D gene: TRBD1
clone size: few
J gene: TRBJ2-3
V gene: TRBV9
CDR3 protein: CASSGGQGPTGDTQYF
CDR3 DNA: TGTGCCAGCAGCGGGGGACAGGGGCCGACCGGGGATACGCAGTATTTT

D gene: TRBD2
clone size: -
J gene: TRBJ2-5
V gene: TRBV19
CDR3 protein: CASSPLTGGRETQYF
CDR3 DNA: TGTGCCAGTAGTCCGCTCACGGGAGGGCGTGAGACCCAGTACTTC

D gene: -
clone size: few
J gene: TRBJ2-6
V gene: TRBV7-2
CDR3 protein: CASSTGPGRGSGANVLTF
CDR3 DNA: TGTGCCAGCAGCACCGGACCGGGTCGAGGCTCTGGGGCCAACGTCCTGACTTTC

D gene: -
clone size: few
J gene: TRBJ1-1
V gene: TRBV7-2
CDR3 protein: CASRSRVPEAFF
CDR3 DNA: TGTGCCAGCAGGTCCAGGGTCCCTGAAGCTTTCTTT

D gene: TRBD2
clone size: -
J gene: TRBJ2-1
V gene: TRBV28
CDR3 protein: CASSTPPSGSYNEQFF
CDR3 DNA: TGTGCCAGCAGTACCCCCCCTAGCGGCTCCTACAATGAGCAGTTCTTC

D gene: -
clone size: -
J gene: TRBJ2-7
V gene: TRBV5-6
CDR3 protein: CASSWGTGTQPYEQYF
CDR3 DNA: TGTGCCAGCAGCTGGGGGACGGGGACGCAACCCTACGAGCAGTACTTC

D gene: TRBD2
clone size: many
J gene: TRBJ2-5
V gene: TRBV7-2
CDR3 protein: CASSLTGGYQETQYF
CDR3 DNA: TGTGCCAGCAGCTTAACCGGGGGGTACCAAGAGACCCAGTACTTC

D gene: TRBD2
clone size: -
J gene: TRBJ2-2
V gene: TRBV7-2
CDR3 protein: CASSQASGGTGELFF
CDR3 DNA: TGTGCCAGCAGCCAAGCTAGCGGGGGCACCGGGGAGCTGTTTTTT

D gene: -
clone size: few
J gene: TRBJ2-3
V gene: TRBV5-1
CDR3 protein: CASSSWDTQYF
CDR3 DNA: TGCGCCAGCAGCTCCTGGGATACGCAGTATTTT

D gene: -
clone size: few
J gene: TRBJ2-2
V gene: TRBV25-1
CDR3 protein: CASLTGEEELFF
CDR3 DNA: TGTGCCAGCCTTACAGGGGAGGAGGAGCTGTTTTTT

D gene: TRBD2
clone size: many
J gene: TRBJ2-1
V gene: TRBV11-2
CDR3 protein: CASSPWTRNEQFF
CDR3 DNA: TGTGCCAGCAGCCCCTGGACTAGGAATGAGCAGTTCTTC

D gene: -
clone size: -
J gene: TRBJ1-6
V gene: TRBV6-5
CDR3 protein: CASTPSTAGSPLHF
CDR3 DNA: TGTGCCAGCACCCCTTCGACAGCGGGGTCACCCCTCCACTTT

D gene: -
clone size: few
J gene: TRBJ1-2
V gene: TRBV5-6
CDR3 protein: CASSLEGPYVGYTF
CDR3 DNA: TGTGCCAGCAGCTTGGAGGGGCCATACGTAGGCTACACCTTC

D gene: -
clone size: -
J gene: TRBJ2-5
V gene: TRBV7-2
CDR3 protein: CASSPGIGETQYF
CDR3 DNA: TGTGCCAGCAGCCCCGGGATCGGGGAGACCCAGTACTTC

D gene: -
clone size: many
J gene: TRBJ2-2
V gene: TRBV6-2/TRBV6-3
CDR3 protein: CASRFRGELFF
CDR3 DNA: TGTGCCAGCAGGTTCAGGGGGGAGCTGTTTTTT

D gene: TRBD2
clone size: few
J gene: TRBJ2-1
V gene: TRBV14
CDR3 protein: CASSQLVAGGPWNEQFF
CDR3 DNA: TGTGCCAGCAGCCAACTTGTAGCGGGAGGGCCCTGGAATGAGCAGTTCTTC